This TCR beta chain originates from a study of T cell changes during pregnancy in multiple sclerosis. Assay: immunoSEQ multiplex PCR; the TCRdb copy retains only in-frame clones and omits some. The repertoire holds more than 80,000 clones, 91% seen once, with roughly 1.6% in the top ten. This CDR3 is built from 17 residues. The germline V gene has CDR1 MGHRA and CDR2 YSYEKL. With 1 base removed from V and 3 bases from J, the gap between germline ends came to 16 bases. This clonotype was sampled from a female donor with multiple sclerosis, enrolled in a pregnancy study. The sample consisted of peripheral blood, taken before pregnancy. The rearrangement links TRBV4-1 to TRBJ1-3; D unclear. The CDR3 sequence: CASSQGWGGFGGNTIYF. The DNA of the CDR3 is TGCGCCAGCAGCCAAGGATGGGGAGGATTTGGTGGAAACACCATATATTTT.